This TCR beta chain comes out of a study of metastatic and nonmetastatic thyroid tumors. On the study more broadly: Repertoires of blood and of tissue (tumor or nodule) from malignant and benign thyroid patients were compared.

In the source study's methods: A distant-metastasis classifier for papillary thyroid cancer was built using CDR3 differences across clinicopathological groups. TCRdb re-clonotyped the PCR reads through MiXCR. These V and J calls rely on TCRdb rather than the paper's analysis. The table includes under 20,000 clones, about 20% detected once. The entire patient cohort was treatment-naive prior to thyroid surgery. The ends lost 0 bases at V and 6 bases at J; junction bases unmatched: 7. This CDR3 is 15 amino acids long. Germline assignment: CDR1 LGHNA and CDR2 YSLEER. Study outcomes and limitations: It was reported that TCR beta diversity was significantly higher in malignant thyroid tumors than benign nodules, in blood and tumor.

This clone was seen many times. As yet, its antigen is unknown. J is TRBJ1-2 and V is TRBV4-3; 7 bases fit TRBD1. The sequenced sample consisted of tumor tissue. The TCR was taken from a female donor with papillary thyroid cancer or a benign thyroid nodule (not recorded which). Some clones in this sample may be carry-over from other donors' samples. Here the CDR3 reads CASSQDRTGANGYTF. CDR3 sequence (DNA): TGCGCCAGCAGCCAAGACCGTACAGGGGCGAATGGCTACACCTTC.